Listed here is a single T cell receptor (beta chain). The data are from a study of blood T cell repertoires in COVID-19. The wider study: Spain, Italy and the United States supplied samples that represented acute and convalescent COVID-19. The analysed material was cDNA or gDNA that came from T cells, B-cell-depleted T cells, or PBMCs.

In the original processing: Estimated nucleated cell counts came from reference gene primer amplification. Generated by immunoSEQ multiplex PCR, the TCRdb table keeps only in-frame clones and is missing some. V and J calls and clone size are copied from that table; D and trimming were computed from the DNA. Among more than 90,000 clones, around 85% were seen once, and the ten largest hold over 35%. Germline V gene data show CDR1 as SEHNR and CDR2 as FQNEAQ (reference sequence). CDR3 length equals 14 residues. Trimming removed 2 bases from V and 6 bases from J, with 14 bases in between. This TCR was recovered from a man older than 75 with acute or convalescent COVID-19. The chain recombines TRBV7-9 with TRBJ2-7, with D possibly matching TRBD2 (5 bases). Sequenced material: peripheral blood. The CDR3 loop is CASSLSIVGVEQYF. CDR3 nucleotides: TGTGCCAGCAGCTTATCCATCGTCGGGGTCGAGCAGTACTTC.